The entry that follows covers one T cell receptor (beta chain) sequence. The data stem from a study of blood T cell repertoires in COVID-19. Whole-study context: From the United States, Italy and Spain came samples of acute and convalescent COVID-19.

Repertoires were generated with immunoSEQ multiplex PCR, while TCRdb's copy carries only in-frame clones and drops some. This table holds tens of thousands of clones, around 90% found once. V lost 3 bases to trimming and J lost 7 bases, with 11 bases between them. The CDR3 has 13 residues. Looked up from germline, CDR1 is SGHDT and CDR2 is YYEEEE. This receptor was identified in a male donor with acute or convalescent COVID-19. Material: peripheral blood. The V gene is TRBV5-6, the J gene TRBJ1-5; D gene uncertain. CDR3: CASSSRKRQPQHF. The CDR3, as DNA: TGTGCCAGCAGCTCCAGAAAGCGGCAGCCCCAGCATTTT.